The sequence of this T cell receptor (beta chain) was determined in a study of blood T cell repertoires in COVID-19. Across the whole study: From the United States, Italy and Spain came samples of acute and convalescent COVID-19.

How the authors handled the data: Reference gene primer amplification gave nucleated cell count estimates. Here immunoSEQ multiplex PCR was the method, and the copy in TCRdb shows in-frame clones only, minus some. From that table come the V and J calls and clone size; the DNA was used to work out D and trimming. Found here are about 300,000 clones, 90% of them singletons; the top ten hold around 4.4%. The sample consisted of PBMCs or T cells enriched from blood (not recorded which). This TCR was sampled from a woman between 18 and 29 years old with acute COVID-19.

In DNA, the CDR3 is TGTGCCAGCAGCCGAACAGGGGGCGGAGCTGAAGCTTTCTTT. Its translation is CASSRTGGGAEAFF. V gene TRBV6-5 combines with J gene TRBJ1-1; 9 bases line up with TRBD1. The CDR3 extends over 14 amino acids. Germline lookup yields CDR1 MNHEY and CDR2 SVGAGI. The V segment lost 6 bases and the J segment 6 bases; nucleotides outside the gene matches: 8.